The rows below give T cell receptor beta chains drawn from one sample of a study of cytomegalovirus exposure and HLA in healthy donors. Clones were sequenced by immunoSEQ multiplex PCR, and TCRdb holds only the in-frame ones, with some missing. This sample's table reports some 180,000 clones. Sequencing was performed on PBMCs. These receptors originate from a man in his thirties or forties in good health and CMV-seronegative. The CDR3 runs from the conserved cysteine through the conserved F or W. The order of the fields is CDR3 protein, D gene, V gene, J gene. D genes are given only for firm matches.

CDR3aa: CASSQGEGSVYEQYF
d_gene: TRBD2
v_gene: TRBV4-3
j_gene: TRBJ2-7

CDR3aa: CASSSDLAGSYEQYF
d_gene: TRBD2
v_gene: TRBV6-6
j_gene: TRBJ2-7

CDR3aa: CSVRGGAADTQYF
d_gene: .
v_gene: TRBV29-1
j_gene: TRBJ2-3

CDR3aa: CASSPPNGDTEAFF
d_gene: .
v_gene: TRBV18
j_gene: TRBJ1-1

CDR3aa: CASSTRQGVSNQPQHF
d_gene: TRBD1
v_gene: TRBV6-6
j_gene: TRBJ1-5

CDR3aa: CASSSVVTEAFF
d_gene: .
v_gene: TRBV7-8
j_gene: TRBJ1-1

CDR3aa: CASSLEFGRGSDTQYF
d_gene: .
v_gene: TRBV7-8
j_gene: TRBJ2-3

CDR3aa: CATTDLGMETQYF
d_gene: .
v_gene: TRBV15
j_gene: TRBJ2-5

CDR3aa: CASSKGGYGYTF
d_gene: .
v_gene: TRBV28
j_gene: TRBJ1-2

CDR3aa: CASSPLAGQGGYEQYF
d_gene: TRBD1
v_gene: TRBV19
j_gene: .

CDR3aa: CASSLRLGTSGNEQFF
d_gene: TRBD2
v_gene: TRBV5-1
j_gene: TRBJ2-1

CDR3aa: CASSLAGEAQPQHF
d_gene: .
v_gene: TRBV5-1
j_gene: TRBJ1-5

CDR3aa: CASSSPGTGQFQQYF
d_gene: TRBD1
v_gene: TRBV7-2
j_gene: TRBJ2-7

CDR3aa: CASSSRDRGGHYGYTF
d_gene: TRBD1
v_gene: TRBV7-9
j_gene: TRBJ1-2